A selection of T cell receptor beta chains follows, all from one sample in a study of T cell responses to AZD1222 COVID-19 vaccine. The method was immunoSEQ multiplex PCR; TCRdb's version includes in-frame clones alone and lacks a portion of them. The sample includes some 170,000 clones, more than 80% of them seen just once. The sequenced sample was peripheral blood, obtained on day 0 of AZD1222 vaccination. The receptors originated from an adult in good health. Each CDR3 is given with its conserved first and last residue.

TRBJ2-1	TRBV20-1	14	CSASASGLYNEQFF
TRBJ2-2	TRBV18	13	CASSPANTGELFF
TRBJ1-2	TRBV24-1	15	CATSDTGQASYGYTF
TRBJ2-3	TRBV5-5	17	CASSLALAGSITDTQYF
TRBJ2-5	TRBV29-1	12	CSVDTSQETQYF
TRBJ1-2	TRBV6-5	16	CASSYSLQLPLYGYTF
TRBJ1-3	TRBV30	17	CAWSVGQGTTSGNTIYF
TRBJ1-2	TRBV19	15	CASSIGTGQGYGYTF
TRBJ1-5	TRBV19	16	CASSKQGFRSNQPQHF
TRBJ1-1	TRBV6-5	14	CASTLTGGNTEAFF
TRBJ2-1	TRBV29-1	13	CSVARGLLGEQFF
TRBJ1-2	TRBV5-4	13	CASSLKGVYGYTF
TRBJ1-2	TRBV3-1/TRBV3-2	14	CASSLLTRTGPYTF
TRBJ1-1	TRBV6-5	11	CASSYSFEAFF
TRBJ1-1	TRBV5-1	14	CASSLTGANTEAFF
TRBJ2-3	TRBV30	16	CAWAKGGPRGTDTQYF
TRBJ2-3	TRBV3-1/TRBV3-2	13	CASSPGFIDTQYF
TRBJ2-7	TRBV21-1	19	CASSKERGRDRKLSSEQYF
TRBJ1-1	TRBV18	18	CASSAIYRGQDLNTEAFF
TRBJ2-1	TRBV14	15	CASSRVGAGYNEQFF
TRBJ2-1	TRBV7-9	14	CASSSSQGADEQFF
TRBJ2-7	TRBV10-3	14	CAIKGSGPSYEQYF